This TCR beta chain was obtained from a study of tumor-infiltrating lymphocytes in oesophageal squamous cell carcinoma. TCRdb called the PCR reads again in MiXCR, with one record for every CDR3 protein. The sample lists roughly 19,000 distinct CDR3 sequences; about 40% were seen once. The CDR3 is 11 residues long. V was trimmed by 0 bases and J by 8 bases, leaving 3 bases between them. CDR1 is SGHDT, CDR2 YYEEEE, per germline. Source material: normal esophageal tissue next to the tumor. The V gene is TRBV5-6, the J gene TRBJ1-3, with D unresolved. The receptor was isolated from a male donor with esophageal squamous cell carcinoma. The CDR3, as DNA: TGTGCCAGCAGCTTGGTGGACACCATATATTTT. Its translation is CASSLVDTIYF.